The 23 T cell receptor beta chains listed next were all sequenced from one sample in a study of brain metastases from non-small cell lung cancer. Assay used: immunoSEQ multiplex PCR; TCRdb lists only in-frame clones, some missing. The table lists some 2,000 clones, about four fifths of them singletons. Sequencing used tumor-adjacent normal tissue. The receptors derive from a donor at least 40 years old with non-small cell lung cancer.

The J gene is TRBJ1-4, the V gene TRBV7-9; D uncertain. CDR1 and CDR2 from the germline V gene are SEHNR and FQNEAQ (reference sequence). The CDR3 covers 12 residues. V lost 6 bases, J lost 7 bases, and 9 bases lay in between. The CDR3 reads CASSLSGEKLFF. The CDR3 nucleotides read TGTGCCAGCAGTCTTTCGGGTGAAAAACTGTTTTTT.

This chain connects TRBV19 to TRBJ2-2; either TRBD1 or TRBD2 may fit D (5 bases each). This CDR3 has 18 amino acids. Trimming pared 0 bases from V and 6 bases from J, leaving 20 bases between. Germline CDR1 is LNHDA and CDR2 is SQIVND (reference sequence). CDR3 sequence (DNA): TGTGCCAGTAGTATAGATGGGGGTTCTTTCGAGATCCCCGGGGAGCTGTTTTTT. Its translation is CASSIDGGSFEIPGELFF.

The genes are TRBV9 and TRBJ2-3; 8 bases are shared with TRBD1. J was trimmed by 2 bases and V by 3 bases; bases with no gene match: 8. The CDR3 has 16 residues. CDR1 and CDR2 (germline): SGDLS, YYNGEE. CDR3 residues: CASSDSPGQATDTQYF. CDR3 coding DNA: TGTGCCAGCAGCGATTCTCCGGGACAGGCCACAGATACGCAGTATTTT.

The rearrangement uses TRBV4-2 and TRBJ2-7; a possible D gene is TRBD1 (6 bases). CDR1 is LGHNA and CDR2 is YNFKEQ in the germline V gene. The germline V and J ends were trimmed by 5 bases and 2 bases, with 16 bases remaining between them. This CDR3 has 15 amino acids. The CDR3 bases are TGTGCCAGCAGCAAACGGACAGACCCTACCTACGAGCAGTACTTC. Protein: CASSKRTDPTYEQYF.

A word on this clone: Other DNA sequences of this sample code for an identical CDR3. The genes are TRBV7-9 and TRBJ2-5; D is perhaps TRBD1 or TRBD2 (5 bases each). The CDR3 runs to 14 residues. V was clipped by 1 base and J by 1 base, with 7 bases between them. Germline V lookup: CDR1 SEHNR, CDR2 FQNEAQ (reference sequence). The CDR3 spells CASSLGDGQETQYF. DNA of the CDR3: TGTGCCAGCAGCTTAGGGGACGGCCAAGAGACCCAGTACTTC.

This sequence joins TRBV7-8 and TRBJ2-2; possible D gene TRBD2, 5 bases. Germline CDR1 is SGHVS and CDR2 is FQNEAQ. The CDR3 runs to 15 residues. Trimming removed 4 bases from V and 1 base from J, with 10 bases in between. The CDR3 nucleotides are TGTGCCAGCAGCTCAGAGGGCTGGAACACCGGGGAGCTGTTTTTT. Its translation: CASSSEGWNTGELFF.

The CDR3 DNA follows: TGTGCCACCAGCAGGGGAGGGACGAACACTGAAGCTTTCTTT. It translates to CATSRGGTNTEAFF. The J gene is TRBJ1-1, the V gene TRBV15, with D maybe TRBD1 (5 bases). Germline CDR1 reads LNHNV; CDR2 reads YYDKDF (reference sequence). This CDR3 is 14 amino acids long. The V end lost 3 bases, the J end lost 1 base, and 9 bases lay between the germline ends.

V and J are TRBV5-1 and TRBJ1-1; D unclear. Germline V gene data show CDR1 as SGHRS and CDR2 as YFSETQ. V gave up 2 bases and J gave up 1 base, with 3 bases separating them. CDR3 length equals 12 residues. CDR3: CASSLQNTEAFF. The CDR3 DNA is TGCGCCAGCAGCTTACAGAACACTGAAGCTTTCTTT.

V is TRBV7-2 and J is TRBJ2-5, with D possibly matching TRBD2 (5 bases). Germline CDR1 SGHTA, CDR2 FQGNSA. V lost 3 bases to trimming and J lost 1 base, with 12 bases between them. CDR3 length: 15 amino acids. The CDR3 DNA reads as TGTGCCAGCAGCTTGCAACGGGGAAGCCAAGAGACCCAGTACTTC. Translated, it gives CASSLQRGSQETQYF.

The CDR3 protein is CASSPRGGTNEKLFF. For the CDR3, the DNA is TGTGCCAGCTCACCCAGAGGAGGGACTAATGAAAAACTGTTTTTT. This chain joins TRBV18 and TRBJ1-4; D is uncertain. V lost 3 bases and J lost 2, with 10 bases in between. This CDR3 spans 15 amino acids. Per the germline V gene, CDR1 is KGHSH and CDR2 is LQKENI.

This clone was seen just once. The chain has TRBV7-2 and TRBJ2-5, with 9 positions matching TRBD1. Per germline, CDR1 SGHTA and CDR2 FQGNSA. The CDR3 extends over 15 amino acids. The trim removed 5 bases at V and 4 bases at J, leaving 8 bases unmatched. The CDR3, as DNA: TGTGCCAGCAGCCGTAACAGGGGGCGGGTAGAGACCCAGTACTTC. It codes for CASSRNRGRVETQYF.

The chain is built from TRBV24-1 and TRBJ1-5; D is undetermined. The CDR3 runs 16 residues. Trimming cost V 4 bases and J 3 bases, with 15 bases left between them. Germline CDR1 and CDR2: KGHDR and SFDVKD. In nucleotides, the CDR3 is TGTGCCACCAGTGACCCGCTAAGGGAGGCCAATCAGCCCCAGCATTTT. Amino acid sequence: CATSDPLREANQPQHF.

The chain links TRBV3-1 (or the pseudogene TRBV3-2) to TRBJ1-3; TRBD1 matches 7 bases. Trimming cost V 4 bases and J 4 bases; bases outside gene matches: 7. CDR1 and CDR2 (germline): LGHDT, YNNKEL (reference sequence). CDR3 size: 15 residues. The CDR3 DNA reads as TGTGCCAGCAGCCCGTACAGGGGACCCGGAAACACCATATATTTT. It yields the protein CASSPYRGPGNTIYF.

This sequence joins TRBV28 and TRBJ2-2, with D unresolved. There are 14 residues in the CDR3. Germline loops: CDR1 MDHEN, CDR2 SYDVKM. Between the trimmed V and J ends, which lost 4 bases and 1 base, there was a span of 7 bases. The CDR3 region is CASSSRQNTGELFF. The CDR3 nucleotides are TGTGCCAGCAGTTCGCGGCAGAACACCGGGGAGCTGTTTTTT.

Of note for this clone: At one boundary the junction diverges from the germline segment, which might be a read error. This chain connects TRBV3-1 (or the pseudogene TRBV3-2) to TRBJ2-3; no clear D gene. The germline V gene encodes CDR1 LGHDT and CDR2 YNNKEL (reference sequence). This CDR3 has 13 residues. The chain's CDR3 is CVSSDQAGDTQYF. CDR3 bases: TGTGTCAGCAGCGACCAAGCTGGAGATACGCAGTATTTT.

V is TRBV27 and J is TRBJ2-1, with 9 bases fitting TRBD1. The germline CDR1 and CDR2 sequences are MNHEY and SMNVEV (reference sequence). The J segment lost 5 bases and the V segment lost 5 bases, leaving 1 base of the junction unmatched. This CDR3 region has 13 residues. DNA for the CDR3: TGTGCCAGCAGTCGACAGGGGGACAATGAGCAGTTCTTC. It is translated as CASSRQGDNEQFF.

Here the CDR3 DNA reads TGTGCCAGTAGTCCTGGCTTGGACAGGACCCAAGAGACCCAGTACTTC. Protein: CASSPGLDRTQETQYF. The V call is TRBV19, the J call TRBJ2-5, with TRBD1 matching over 7 bases. CDR1 and CDR2 from the germline V gene are LNHDA and SQIVND (reference sequence). With V trimmed by 5 bases and J by 1 base, 10 bases remained unmatched. This CDR3 comprises 16 residues.

The genes are TRBV5-8 and TRBJ1-4; 10 bases match TRBD1. Trimming at V came to 3 bases and at J to 5 bases, leaving 10 bases not matched to a gene. CDR3 length: 17 residues. Germline assignment: CDR1 SGHTS and CDR2 YDEGEE. In DNA form, the CDR3 reads TGTGCCAGCAGCTCCAAGGACAGGGGGTTTAGGAATGAAAAACTGTTTTTT. It is translated as CASSSKDRGFRNEKLFF.

V is TRBV19 and J is TRBJ2-7, with D hard to call. The CDR3 totals 14 residues. Per germline, CDR1 LNHDA and CDR2 SQIVND (reference sequence). Trimming took off 0 bases at V and 7 bases at J, with 13 bases between the two ends. This chain's CDR3 is CASSIDSSSREQYF. CDR3 sequence (DNA): TGTGCCAGTAGTATAGACAGCAGCAGCCGAGAGCAGTACTTC.

A single count supports this clone. The chain uses TRBV29-1 and TRBJ2-3, with 9 nucleotides matching TRBD2. Germline trimming cut 0 bases from V and 2 bases from J; bases unmatched to any gene: 6. This CDR3 region has 16 residues. CDR1 and CDR2 from the germline V gene are SQVTM and ANQGSEA. Here the CDR3 reads CSVEDPSGKNTDTQYF. CDR3 in DNA: TGCAGCGTTGAAGATCCTAGCGGGAAAAACACAGATACGCAGTATTTT.

This sequence joins TRBV28 and TRBJ1-6; a weak D match, TRBD1 (5 bases). This CDR3 spans 16 amino acids. Deletions cut 2 bases from V and 0 bases from J, with 8 bases between. Germline CDR1 is MDHEN and CDR2 is SYDVKM. The CDR3 loop reads CASSLEGSSYNSPLHF. CDR3 nucleotides: TGTGCCAGCAGTTTAGAGGGGAGCTCCTATAATTCACCCCTCCACTTT.

The chain combines TRBV28 with TRBJ2-1, with TRBD2 matching 11 bases. The CDR3 runs 15 residues. Trimming took 5 bases from V and 5 from J; bases not matched to a gene: 5. CDR1 MDHEN and CDR2 SYDVKM come from the germline V gene. CDR3 bases: TGTGCCAGCAGTCTTCTAGCGGGAGGAAACAATGAGCAGTTCTTC. Its protein product is CASSLLAGGNNEQFF.

The J gene is TRBJ2-3, the V gene TRBV7-9; D is uncertain. Trimming stripped 1 base from V and 4 bases from J, with 3 bases between. CDR3 size: 12 residues. Germline CDR1 SEHNR, CDR2 FQNEAQ (reference sequence). CDR3 nucleotides: TGTGCCAGCAGCTTAGGTCCAGATACGCAGTATTTT. Its protein is CASSLGPDTQYF.